These 25 T cell receptor beta chains were sequenced from one sample in a study of T-cell reconstitution after alpha-beta-depleted transplantation in children. The TCRbeta library incorporated unique molecular identifiers. TCRdb re-called the PCR reads with MiXCR, one entry per CDR3 protein. The sample carries 450,000 to 600,000 distinct CDR3 sequences, 13% recorded once. The source material was PBMCs, mostly from graft donor cells, sampled 360 days after TCRalphabeta/CD19-depleted stem cell transplant. These receptors were obtained from a male patient younger than 18 who had a stem cell transplant for acute myeloid leukemia, so the T cells may come from the graft donor.

The chain combines TRBV18 with TRBJ2-5; 11 bases are a match to TRBD2. The CDR3 has 17 residues. The J segment lost 5 bases and the V segment lost 0 bases, leaving 8 bases of the junction unmatched. Germline V lookup: CDR1 KGHSH, CDR2 LQKENI. DNA of the CDR3: TGTGCCAGCTCACCACCTAGCGGGAGGGCTCAATCGGAGACCCAGTACTTC. Amino acids: CASSPPSGRAQSETQYF.

In its sample, this clonotype was seen a few times. The chain joins TRBV20-1 to TRBJ1-4; D is unresolved. The germline V gene has CDR1 DFQATT and CDR2 SNEGSKA (reference sequence). V was shortened by 7 bases and J by 5 bases, with 14 bases between the two germline ends. The CDR3 spans 13 residues. The CDR3 region has the DNA TGCAGTGGGATACAGTCTCCAAATGAAAAACTGTTTTTT. Its translation is CSGIQSPNEKLFF.

This clonotype was seen ten or more times. J is TRBJ2-1 and V is TRBV6-2 or TRBV6-3; D is unclear. The CDR3 has 11 residues. CDR1 and CDR2 (germline): MNHEY, SVGEGT. V was clipped by 2 bases and J by 10 bases, with 6 bases between them. CDR3: CASSYIGEQFF. In DNA, the CDR3 is TGTGCCAGCAGTTACATAGGGGAGCAGTTCTTC.

This clonotype was seen more than once but under ten times. J is TRBJ2-1 and V is TRBV5-1; 15 bases align to TRBD2. Losses at the gene ends were 5 bases for V and 7 bases for J; bases not matched to a gene: 7. The CDR3 runs 16 residues. The germline CDR1 and CDR2 sequences are SGHRS and YFSETQ. CDR3 residues: CASRFPGLAGGNEQFF. The CDR3 DNA sequence: TGCGCCAGCAGATTTCCCGGACTAGCGGGAGGGAATGAGCAGTTCTTC.

This clonotype was counted at least ten times. The chain combines TRBV6-1 with TRBJ2-1; D perhaps matches TRBD1 (5 bases). Germline values: CDR1 MNHNS, CDR2 SASEGT. V was shortened by 0 bases and J by 4 bases, with 10 bases between the two germline ends. CDR3 length equals 15 residues. CDR3 loop: CASSEAWQGYNEQFF. The CDR3 DNA is TGTGCCAGCAGTGAAGCGTGGCAGGGATACAATGAGCAGTTCTTC.

The chain combines TRBV29-1 with TRBJ2-3, with a possible D match to TRBD1 (6 bases). The CDR3 runs 13 residues. V lost 5 bases and J 2 bases, leaving 11 bases between the germline ends. Germline V lookup: CDR1 SQVTM, CDR2 ANQGSEA. Here the CDR3 reads CSVSQGHTDTQYF. The CDR3 DNA reads as TGCAGCGTTTCCCAGGGGCACACAGATACGCAGTATTTT.

There are many counts of this clonotype. The rearrangement links TRBV24-1 to TRBJ2-2; 13 positions match TRBD2. The CDR3 is 17 amino acids. CDR1 KGHDR and CDR2 SFDVKD come from the germline V gene. Trimming at V came to 2 bases and at J to 3 bases, leaving 2 bases not matched to a gene. The CDR3 DNA sequence: TGTGCCACCAGTGATTGGGGACTAGCGGGACACACCGGGGAGCTGTTTTTT. Protein: CATSDWGLAGHTGELFF.

The V and J genes are TRBV6-1 and TRBJ2-3; 14 bases fit TRBD2. Losses at the gene ends were 8 bases for V and 1 base for J; bases not matched to a gene: 5. The CDR3 contains 16 residues. CDR1 and CDR2 (germline): MNHNS, SASEGT. CDR3 sequence (DNA): TGTGCCAGCTCGGGACTAGCGGGAGTTCGCACAGATACGCAGTATTTT. This gives the protein CASSGLAGVRTDTQYF.

This clonotype was observed a few times. This chain links TRBV20-1 with TRBJ2-3; 11 nucleotides agree with TRBD2. The CDR3 is 14 amino acids. J gave up 5 bases and V 2 bases, and 3 bases lay outside the gene matches. Germline CDR1 DFQATT, CDR2 SNEGSKA (reference sequence). For the CDR3, the DNA is TGCAGTGCTAGATTAGCGGGAGGGGTAGATACGCAGTATTTT. This gives the protein CSARLAGGVDTQYF.

This clonotype has just a few counts. Here the CDR3 reads CASSSGQGAFYEQYF. CDR3 DNA: TGTGCCAGCAGCTCCGGACAGGGGGCGTTTTACGAGCAGTACTTC. The chain joins TRBV7-3 to TRBJ2-7; 11 bases are shared with TRBD1. The CDR3 contains 15 residues. In germline, CDR1 is SGHTA, CDR2 FQGTGA. Unmatched junction bases numbered 6, after V lost 4 bases and J lost 4 bases.

This chain links TRBV21-1 with TRBJ2-1; the DNA was not compared with TRBD2, the D call given in the table. TRBV21-1 is termed a pseudogene. The CDR3 is 17 residues long. DNA for the CDR3: TGTGCCAGCAGCATTCCCCGGACTAGCGGGAGGGTGGATGAGCAGTTCTTC. Translated, it gives CASSIPRTSGRVDEQFF.

At least ten counts were recorded for this clonotype. The rearrangement uses TRBV6-1 and TRBJ2-7, with 9 nucleotides matching TRBD1. The germline CDR1 and CDR2 sequences are MNHNS and SASEGT. There are 15 residues in the CDR3. The J segment lost 0 bases and the V segment lost 5 bases, leaving 5 bases of the junction unmatched. The CDR3 nucleotides are TGTGCCAGCAGTCGACCGGGACAGGGCTCCTACGAGCAGTACTTC. This encodes CASSRPGQGSYEQYF.

This clonotype was counted between two and nine times. The V gene is TRBV24-1, the J gene TRBJ2-1; 8 bases are shared with TRBD2. With 5 bases clipped from V and 1 base from J, the junction kept 3 bases outside the gene matches. Germline V CDR1 and CDR2: KGHDR, SFDVKD. The CDR3 is made up of 15 amino acids. For the CDR3, the DNA is TGTGCCACCAGTGCGCCGGGAGGGTCCTACAATGAGCAGTTCTTC. Residues: CATSAPGGSYNEQFF.

The chain is built from TRBV28 and TRBJ1-3; D call uncertain. The CDR3 is 14 amino acids. The V gene lost 2 bases and the J gene lost 8 bases, with 13 bases spanning the gap. Germline CDR1 is MDHEN and CDR2 is SYDVKM. The CDR3: CASSLRQDRHTIYF. The CDR3 DNA reads as TGTGCCAGCAGTTTAAGGCAGGACCGGCACACCATATATTTT.

The V gene is TRBV24-1, the J gene TRBJ2-3; D gene ambiguous. The germline V and J ends were trimmed by 0 bases and 1 base, with 10 bases remaining between them. Germline V lookup: CDR1 KGHDR, CDR2 SFDVKD. The CDR3 runs to 16 residues. The CDR3 region has the DNA TGTGCCACCAGTGATTTGGTGGGCGCAGGCACAGATACGCAGTATTTT. This translates into CATSDLVGAGTDTQYF.

Comments on this clonotype: A junction end diverges from the germline sequence, so it may reflect a read error. This rearrangement joins TRBV7-7 to TRBJ1-1; tentatively, D is TRBD1 (5 bases). CDR3 length: 13 amino acids. Per the germline V gene, CDR1 is SSHAT and CDR2 is FNYEAQ (reference sequence). CDR3 loop: CASSPTRGTEAFF. CDR3 nucleotide sequence: TGTGCTAGCAGCCCAACTAGGGGCACTGAAGCTTTCTTT.

In this sample, this clonotype turned up a few times. The V and J genes are TRBV6-5 and TRBJ2-5; possibly TRBD1 or TRBD2 for D (5 bases each). The germline V and J ends were trimmed by 0 bases and 2 bases, with 13 bases remaining between them. CDR1 and CDR2 from the germline V gene are MNHEY and SVGAGI. The CDR3 is 16 residues long. CDR3 DNA: TGTGCCAGCAGTTACTCCGGGGACGGCCTACAAGAGACCCAGTACTTC. This codes for CASSYSGDGLQETQYF.

This clonotype was seen a few times. The chain couples TRBV12-3 or TRBV12-4 to TRBJ2-3, with 9 bases identical to TRBD2. V shed 2 bases and J 2 bases; nucleotides not matched to a gene: 11. The CDR3 loop spans 18 amino acids. The CDR3 DNA reads TGTGCCAGCAGTTTAACCCAAAGACTAGCGGAGTACACAGATACGCAGTATTTT. This codes for CASSLTQRLAEYTDTQYF.

This clonotype was detected a few times. The V call is TRBV7-6, the J call TRBJ2-5; TRBD2 agrees at 7 bases. Trimming at V came to 2 bases and at J to 5 bases, leaving 14 bases not matched to a gene. In germline, CDR1 is SGHVS, CDR2 FNYEAQ. This CDR3 has 17 residues. DNA of the CDR3: TGTGCCAGCAGCTTAACCCCTAGCGGAGCCCTCCGGGAGACCCAGTACTTC. It encodes CASSLTPSGALRETQYF.

This clonotype was picked up many times. Here the CDR3 reads CASSLGFF. CDR3 nucleotide sequence: TGTGCCAGCAGCTTAGGGTTCTTC. The rearrangement links TRBV7-2 to TRBJ2-1; D call uncertain. V lost 1 base and J 15 bases, leaving 1 base between the germline ends. CDR1 and CDR2 (germline): SGHTA, FQGNSA. The CDR3 contains 8 residues.

This clonotype was counted only a few times. V is TRBV18 and J is TRBJ2-5, with D possibly matching TRBD2 (6 bases). The V end lost 0 bases, the J end lost 2 bases, and 10 bases lay between the germline ends. Germline V gene sequence: CDR1 KGHSH, CDR2 LQKENI. The CDR3 runs to 15 residues. The CDR3 protein is CASSPPPGEQETQYF. The CDR3 region has the DNA TGTGCCAGCTCACCACCCCCGGGGGAGCAAGAGACCCAGTACTTC.

This clonotype was observed a handful of times. V gene TRBV28 combines with J gene TRBJ2-7; 10 bases are shared with TRBD1. The CDR3 runs 17 residues. The germline CDR1 and CDR2 sequences are MDHEN and SYDVKM. J lost 7 bases, V lost 6 bases, and 18 bases had no gene match. CDR3 nucleotides: TGTGCCAGCAGCCAGGGAGGGACAGGGGTTTTCTTGGGGGAGCAGTACTTC. Translated: CASSQGGTGVFLGEQYF. The variable domain in full, with the rest retrieved from reference TRBV28 and TRBJ2-7, is DVKVTQSSRYLVKRTGEKVFLECVQDMDHENMFWYRQDPGLGLRLIYFSYDVKMKEKGDIPEGYSVSREKKERFSLILESASTNQTSMYLCASSQGGTGVFLGEQYFGPGTRLTVT.

This clonotype has just a few counts. The chain has TRBV6-5 and TRBJ2-3, with D possibly TRBD2 on 6 matching bases. The CDR3 contains 15 residues. Germline V lookup: CDR1 MNHEY, CDR2 SVGAGI. Trimming left V 2 bases short and J 2 bases short, with 11 bases between. The chain's CDR3 is CASSYEEGTTDTQYF. CDR3 DNA: TGTGCCAGCAGTTACGAGGAGGGGACCACAGATACGCAGTATTTT.

This clonotype came up many times. The chain combines TRBV18 with TRBJ1-2; D unresolved. Trimming removed 7 bases at V and 2 bases at J, with 11 bases between. CDR1 is KGHSH and CDR2 is LQKENI in the germline V gene. CDR3 length equals 13 residues. In DNA form, the CDR3 reads TGTGCCAGCTGCCCACGGGAAAACTATGGCTACACCTTC. Translating it yields CASCPRENYGYTF.

The rearrangement joins TRBV9 to TRBJ2-7, with 9 bases that match TRBD2. In germline, CDR1 is SGDLS, CDR2 YYNGEE. V lost 5 bases, J lost 4 bases, and 13 bases stayed unmatched. The CDR3 spans 16 residues. The CDR3 protein is CASSFGGGRAEYEQYF. Written as DNA, the CDR3 is TGTGCCAGCAGTTTTGGTGGCGGGAGGGCCGAATACGAGCAGTACTTC.